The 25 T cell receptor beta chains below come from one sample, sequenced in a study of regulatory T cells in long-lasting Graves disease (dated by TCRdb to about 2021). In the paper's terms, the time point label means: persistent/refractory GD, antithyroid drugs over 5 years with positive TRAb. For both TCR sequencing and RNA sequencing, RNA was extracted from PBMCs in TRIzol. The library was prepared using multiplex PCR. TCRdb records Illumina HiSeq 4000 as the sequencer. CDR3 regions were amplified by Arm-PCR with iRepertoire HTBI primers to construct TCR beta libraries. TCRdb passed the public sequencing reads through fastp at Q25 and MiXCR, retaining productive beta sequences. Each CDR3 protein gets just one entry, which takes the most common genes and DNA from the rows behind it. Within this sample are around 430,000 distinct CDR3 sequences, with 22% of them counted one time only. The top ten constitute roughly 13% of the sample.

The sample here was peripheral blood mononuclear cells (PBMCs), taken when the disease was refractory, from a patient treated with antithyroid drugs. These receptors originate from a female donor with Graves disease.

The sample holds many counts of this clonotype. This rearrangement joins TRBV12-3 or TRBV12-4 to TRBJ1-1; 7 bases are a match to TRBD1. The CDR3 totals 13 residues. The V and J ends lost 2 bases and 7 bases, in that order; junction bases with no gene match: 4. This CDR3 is CASSLTRQGEAFF. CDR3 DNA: TGTGCCAGCAGTTTAACTCGACAGGGTGAAGCTTTCTTT.

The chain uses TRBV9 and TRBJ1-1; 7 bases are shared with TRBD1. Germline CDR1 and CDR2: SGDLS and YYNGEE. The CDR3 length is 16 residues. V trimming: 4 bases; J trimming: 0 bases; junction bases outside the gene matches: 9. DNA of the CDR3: TGTGCCAGCAGCCCCCCTCAGACAGGGATGAACACTGAAGCTTTCTTT. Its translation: CASSPPQTGMNTEAFF.

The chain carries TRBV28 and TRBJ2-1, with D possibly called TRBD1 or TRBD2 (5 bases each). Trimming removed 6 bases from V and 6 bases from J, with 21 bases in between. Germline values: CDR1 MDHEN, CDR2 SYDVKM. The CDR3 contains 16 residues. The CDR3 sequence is CASSPNGFGATNEQFF. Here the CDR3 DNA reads TGTGCCAGCAGCCCTAACGGTTTCGGGGCCACCAATGAGCAGTTCTTC.

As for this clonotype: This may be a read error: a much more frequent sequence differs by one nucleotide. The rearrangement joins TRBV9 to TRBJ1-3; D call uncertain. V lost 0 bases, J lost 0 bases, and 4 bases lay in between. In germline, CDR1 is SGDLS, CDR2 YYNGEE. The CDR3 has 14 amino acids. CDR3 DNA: TGTGCCAGCAGCGTAGGGAGCTCTGGAAACACCATATATTTT. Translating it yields CASSVGSSGNTIYF.

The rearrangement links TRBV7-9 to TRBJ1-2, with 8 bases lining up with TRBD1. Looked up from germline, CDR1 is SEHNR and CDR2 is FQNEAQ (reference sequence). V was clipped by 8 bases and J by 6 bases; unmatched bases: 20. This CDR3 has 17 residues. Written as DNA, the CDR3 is TGTGCCAGCTTCAACTGGGTCCTCGGACAGGGAAATAATGGCTACACCTTC. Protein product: CASFNWVLGQGNNGYTF.

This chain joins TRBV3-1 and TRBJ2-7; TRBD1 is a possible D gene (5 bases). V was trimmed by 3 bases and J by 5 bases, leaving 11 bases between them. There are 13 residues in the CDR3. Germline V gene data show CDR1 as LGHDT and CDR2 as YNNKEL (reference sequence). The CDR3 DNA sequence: TGTGCCAGCAGCCAGATCGACAGCCACGAGCAGTACTTC. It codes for CASSQIDSHEQYF.

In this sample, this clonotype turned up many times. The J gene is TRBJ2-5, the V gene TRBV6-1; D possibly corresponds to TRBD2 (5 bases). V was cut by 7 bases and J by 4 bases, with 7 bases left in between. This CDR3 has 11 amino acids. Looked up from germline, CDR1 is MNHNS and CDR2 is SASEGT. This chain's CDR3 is CASNGGETQYF. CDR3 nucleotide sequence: TGTGCCAGCAACGGAGGAGAGACCCAGTACTTC.

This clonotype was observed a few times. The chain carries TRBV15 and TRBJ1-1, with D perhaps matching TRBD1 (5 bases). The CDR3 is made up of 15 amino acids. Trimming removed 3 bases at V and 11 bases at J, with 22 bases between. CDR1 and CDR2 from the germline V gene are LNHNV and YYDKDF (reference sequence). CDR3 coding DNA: TGTGCCACCAGCAGTGATACGGGGTGGGACGGGACGGCTTTCTTT. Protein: CATSSDTGWDGTAFF.

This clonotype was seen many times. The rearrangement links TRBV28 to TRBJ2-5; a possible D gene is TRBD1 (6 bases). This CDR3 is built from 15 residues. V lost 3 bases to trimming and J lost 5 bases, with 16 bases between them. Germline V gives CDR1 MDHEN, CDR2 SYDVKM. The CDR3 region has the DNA TGTGCCAGCAGTTTCAGACAGGCCCCCGTGGAGACCCAGTACTTC. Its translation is CASSFRQAPVETQYF.

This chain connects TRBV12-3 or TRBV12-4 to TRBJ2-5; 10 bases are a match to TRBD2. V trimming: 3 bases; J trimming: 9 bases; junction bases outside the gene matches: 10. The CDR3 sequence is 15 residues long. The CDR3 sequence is CASSFPGLALGAQYF. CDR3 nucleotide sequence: TGTGCCAGCAGTTTTCCGGGACTAGCGCTGGGGGCCCAGTACTTC.

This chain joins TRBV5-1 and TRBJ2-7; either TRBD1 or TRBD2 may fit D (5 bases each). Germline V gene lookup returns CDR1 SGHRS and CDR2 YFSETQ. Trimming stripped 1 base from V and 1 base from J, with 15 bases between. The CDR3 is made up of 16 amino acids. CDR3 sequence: CASSLQPGTSSYEQYF. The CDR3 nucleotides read TGCGCCAGCAGCTTGCAACCCGGGACCTCTTCCTACGAGCAGTACTTC. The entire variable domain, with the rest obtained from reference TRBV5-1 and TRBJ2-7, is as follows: KAGVTQTPRYLIKTRGQQVTLSCSPISGHRSVSWYQQTPGQGLQFLFEYFSETQRNKGNFPGRFSGRQFSNSRSEMNVSTLELGDSALYLCASSLQPGTSSYEQYFGPGTRLTVT.

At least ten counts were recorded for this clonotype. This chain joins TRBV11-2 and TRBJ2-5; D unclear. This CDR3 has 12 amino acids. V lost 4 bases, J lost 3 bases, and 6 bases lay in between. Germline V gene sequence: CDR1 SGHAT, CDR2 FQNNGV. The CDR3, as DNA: TGTGCCAGCAGCTCTTCCAAAGAGACCCAGTACTTC. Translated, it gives CASSSSKETQYF.

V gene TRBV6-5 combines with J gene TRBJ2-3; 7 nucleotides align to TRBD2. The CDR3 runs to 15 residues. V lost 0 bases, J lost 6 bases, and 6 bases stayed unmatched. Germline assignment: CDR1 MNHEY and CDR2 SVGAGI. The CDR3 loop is CASSYSYAGEDTQYF. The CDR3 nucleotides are TGTGCCAGCAGTTACTCATACGCGGGAGAGGATACGCAGTATTTT.

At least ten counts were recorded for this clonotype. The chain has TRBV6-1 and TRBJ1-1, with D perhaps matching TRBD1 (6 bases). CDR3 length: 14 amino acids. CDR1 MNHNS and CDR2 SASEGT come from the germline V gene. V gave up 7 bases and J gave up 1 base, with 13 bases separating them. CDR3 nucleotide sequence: TGTGCCAGCATTGGTGGGGGCACGAACACTGAAGCTTTCTTT. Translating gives CASIGGGTNTEAFF.

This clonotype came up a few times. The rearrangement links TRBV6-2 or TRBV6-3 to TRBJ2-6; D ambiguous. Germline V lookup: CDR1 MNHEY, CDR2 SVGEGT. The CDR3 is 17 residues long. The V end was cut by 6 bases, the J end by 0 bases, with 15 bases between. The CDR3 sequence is CASRNTGSLSGANVLTF. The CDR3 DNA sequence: TGTGCCAGCAGGAATACGGGCTCGCTCTCTGGGGCCAACGTCCTGACTTTC.

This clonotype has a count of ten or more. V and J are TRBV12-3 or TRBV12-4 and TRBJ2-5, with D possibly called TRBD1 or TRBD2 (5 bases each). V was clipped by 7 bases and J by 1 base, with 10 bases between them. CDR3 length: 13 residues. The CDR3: CASTTGTQETQYF. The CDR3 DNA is TGTGCCAGCACCACCGGGACCCAAGAGACCCAGTACTTC.

In DNA form, the CDR3 reads TGTGCCAGCAGCCCCCCCCCTACAGGGGAGGGGGCCAACGTCCTGACTTTC. The encoded protein is CASSPPPTGEGANVLTF. The rearrangement uses TRBV7-9 and TRBJ2-6, with TRBD1 matching over 7 bases. The CDR3 is made up of 17 amino acids. After removal of 5 bases from V and 4 bases from J, the junction contained 11 bases not matched to a gene. Germline assignment: CDR1 SEHNR and CDR2 FQNEAQ (reference sequence). The full variable domain, with the rest looked up from reference TRBV7-9 and TRBJ2-6, is DTGVSQNPRHKITKRGQNVTFRCDPISEHNRLYWYRQTLGQGPEFLTYFQNEAQLEKSRLLSDRFSAERPKGSFSTLEIQRTEQGDSAMYLCASSPPPTGEGANVLTFGAGSRLTVL.

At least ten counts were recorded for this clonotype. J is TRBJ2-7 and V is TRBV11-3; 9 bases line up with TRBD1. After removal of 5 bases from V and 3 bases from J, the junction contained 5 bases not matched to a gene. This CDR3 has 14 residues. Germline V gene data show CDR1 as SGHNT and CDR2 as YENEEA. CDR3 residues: CASSPRTGVYEQYF. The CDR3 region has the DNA TGTGCCAGCAGCCCAAGGACAGGGGTCTACGAGCAGTACTTC.

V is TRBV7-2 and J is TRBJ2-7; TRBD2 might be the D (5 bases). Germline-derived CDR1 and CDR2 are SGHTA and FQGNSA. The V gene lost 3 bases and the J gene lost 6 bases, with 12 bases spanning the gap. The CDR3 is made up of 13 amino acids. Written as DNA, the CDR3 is TGTGCCAGCAGCTTGGTAGGGAGCTGCGAGCAGTACTTC. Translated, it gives CASSLVGSCEQYF.

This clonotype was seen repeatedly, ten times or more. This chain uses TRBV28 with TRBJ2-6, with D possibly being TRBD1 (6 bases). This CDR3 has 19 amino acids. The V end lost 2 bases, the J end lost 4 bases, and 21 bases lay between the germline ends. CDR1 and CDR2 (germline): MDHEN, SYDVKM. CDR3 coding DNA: TGTGCCAGCAGTTTACCGGGACATAACTCTAAATCCGGGGCCAACGTCCTGACTTTC. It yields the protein CASSLPGHNSKSGANVLTF.

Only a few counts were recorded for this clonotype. The CDR3 reads CASIGGSSYEQYF. In DNA, the CDR3 is TGTGCCAGCATAGGGGGAAGCTCCTACGAGCAGTACTTC. The V gene is TRBV27, the J gene TRBJ2-7, with D maybe TRBD1 (6 bases). Per the germline V gene, CDR1 is MNHEY and CDR2 is SMNVEV (reference sequence). The V end was cut by 7 bases, the J end by 0 bases, with 10 bases between. CDR3 length: 13 residues.

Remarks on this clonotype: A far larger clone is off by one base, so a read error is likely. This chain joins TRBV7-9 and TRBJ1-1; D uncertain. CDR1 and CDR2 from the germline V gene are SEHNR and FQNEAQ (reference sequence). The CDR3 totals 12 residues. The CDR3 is CASGLTGTEAFF. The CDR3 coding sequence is TGTGCCAGCGGCTTGACGGGCACTGAAGCTTTCTTT.

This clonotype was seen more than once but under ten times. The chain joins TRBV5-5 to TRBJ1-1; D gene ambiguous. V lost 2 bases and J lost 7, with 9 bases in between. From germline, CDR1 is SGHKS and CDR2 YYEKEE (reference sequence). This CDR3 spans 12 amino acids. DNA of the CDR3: TGTGCCAGCAGCTTCAATTCAATTGAAGCTTTCTTT. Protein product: CASSFNSIEAFF.

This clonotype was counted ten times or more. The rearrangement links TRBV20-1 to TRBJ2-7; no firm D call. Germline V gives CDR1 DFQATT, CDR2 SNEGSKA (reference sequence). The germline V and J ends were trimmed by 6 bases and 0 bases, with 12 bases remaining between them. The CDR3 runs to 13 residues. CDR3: CSAPSGISYEQYF. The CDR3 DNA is TGCAGTGCCCCCTCGGGTATCTCCTACGAGCAGTACTTC.

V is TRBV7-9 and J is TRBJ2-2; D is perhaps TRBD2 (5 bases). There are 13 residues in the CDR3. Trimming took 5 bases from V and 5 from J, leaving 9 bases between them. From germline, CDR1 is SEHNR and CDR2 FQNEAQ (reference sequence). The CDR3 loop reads CASSQLVTGELFF. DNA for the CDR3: TGTGCCAGCAGCCAACTAGTTACCGGGGAGCTGTTTTTT.